These 25 T cell receptor beta chains were all obtained from the same sample, sequenced in a study of cytomegalovirus exposure and HLA in healthy donors. The PCR made use of 60 Vbeta and 13 Jbeta primers. This table comes from immunoSEQ multiplex PCR, and its TCRdb copy is limited to in-frame clones, with some not included. The sample comprises over 150,000 clones, approximately 88% of which are singletons, and 0.85% to 1% rests with the top ten. The sequenced sample consisted of PBMCs. The receptors shown here come from a woman aged 25 to 39 in good health and CMV-seronegative.

The chain uses TRBV7-8 and TRBJ2-1, with a weak D call TRBD2 (6 bases). CDR1 and CDR2 from the germline V gene are SGHVS and FQNEAQ. The CDR3 loop spans 13 amino acids. Deletions cut 5 bases from V and 3 bases from J, with 8 bases between. In DNA form, the CDR3 reads TGTGCCAGCAGCGCGGGACTCTACAATGAGCAGTTCTTC. Translated: CASSAGLYNEQFF.

The rearrangement uses TRBV10-1 and TRBJ2-5; 9 positions match TRBD2. The J call may be mistaken, given a closer DNA end match to TRBJ2-7. This CDR3 contains 15 residues. Germline V gene lookup returns CDR1 WNHNN and CDR2 SYGVQD (reference sequence). DNA of the CDR3: TGCGCCAGCAGTGAGTATTTTAGCGGGAGCTACGAGCAGTACTTC. It yields the protein CASSEYFSGSYEQYF.

The chain carries TRBV28 and TRBJ2-7, with TRBD1 matching over 7 bases. CDR3 length: 14 residues. The germline gives CDR1 MDHEN, CDR2 SYDVKM. J was trimmed by 4 bases and V by 8 bases; bases with no gene match: 11. The CDR3 here is CASAIGTVRYEQYF. The CDR3, as DNA: TGTGCCAGCGCCATCGGGACAGTGAGATACGAGCAGTACTTC.

This clone has more than one count but fewer than ten. The chain uses TRBV5-1 and TRBJ2-2, with unresolved D. The CDR3 totals 14 residues. The V gene's germline CDR1 is SGHRS and CDR2 YFSETQ. V shed 3 bases and J shed 0 bases, with 6 bases lying between them. CDR3 region: CASSSQPNTGELFF. The DNA of the CDR3 is TGCGCCAGCAGCTCACAGCCGAACACCGGGGAGCTGTTTTTT.

About this clone itself: At the DNA level, this CDR3 is encoded by other sequences in the same sample as well. V gene TRBV9 combines with J gene TRBJ2-3; 9 bases map to TRBD2. Germline CDR1 reads SGDLS; CDR2 reads YYNGEE. The ends lost 2 bases at V and 0 bases at J; junction bases unmatched: 1. This CDR3 is built from 15 residues. The CDR3 sequence is CASSVLAGSTDTQYF. The DNA for the CDR3 is TGTGCCAGCAGCGTCCTAGCGGGGAGCACAGATACGCAGTATTTT.

This clone was found once. This chain uses TRBV5-1 with TRBJ2-1; TRBD2 aligns across 13 bases. The junction had 10 bases not matched to a gene; V was cut back by 4 bases and J by 6 bases. Germline V gives CDR1 SGHRS, CDR2 YFSETQ. The CDR3 spans 17 residues. This chain's CDR3 is CASSTGLAGALGNEQFF. CDR3 DNA: TGCGCCAGCAGCACAGGACTAGCGGGAGCCCTGGGCAATGAGCAGTTCTTC.

The chain employs TRBV10-2 and TRBJ2-6, with TRBD1 as a possible D gene (6 bases). Trimming shortened V by 8 bases and J by 0 bases, and 8 bases separated the two germline ends. Per germline, CDR1 WSHSY and CDR2 SAAADI. CDR3 size: 14 residues. Written as DNA, the CDR3 is TGCGCCAGCCGGGACAACTCTGGGGCCAACGTCCTGACTTTC. Amino acids: CASRDNSGANVLTF.

This CDR3 is CASSPGGGPYEQYF. CDR3 sequence (DNA): TGTGCCAGTAGCCCCGGAGGGGGCCCCTACGAGCAGTACTTC. This rearrangement joins TRBV19 to TRBJ2-7, with D possibly TRBD1 on 7 matching bases. Germline assignment: CDR1 LNHDA and CDR2 SQIVND (reference sequence). The V gene lost 6 bases and the J gene lost 2 bases, with 14 bases spanning the gap. This CDR3 region has 14 residues. The variable domain in full, with the rest retrieved from reference TRBV19 and TRBJ2-7, is DGGITQSPKYLFRKEGQNVTLSCEQNLNHDAMYWYRQDPGQGLRLIYYSQIVNDFQKGDIAEGYSVSREKKESFPLTVTSAQKNPTAFYLCASSPGGGPYEQYFGPGTRLTVT.

V gene TRBV19 combines with J gene TRBJ1-5, with 9 bases fitting TRBD1. V lost 9 bases and J lost 7; bases outside the gene matches: 10. CDR1 and CDR2 (germline): LNHDA, SQIVND (reference sequence). The CDR3 spans 14 residues. This chain's CDR3 is CASLGQGYRQPQHF. The CDR3 DNA is TGTGCCAGCCTGGGACAGGGCTATCGACAGCCCCAGCATTTT.

J is TRBJ2-2 and V is TRBV9; D is possibly TRBD1 (6 bases). Trimming shortened V by 7 bases and J by 3 bases, and 16 bases separated the two germline ends. Germline lookup yields CDR1 SGDLS and CDR2 YYNGEE. This CDR3 is built from 15 residues. The CDR3 loop is CASAPRDTYTGELFF. The CDR3 DNA reads as TGTGCCAGCGCTCCAAGGGACACATACACCGGGGAGCTGTTTTTT.

CDR3 protein: CASSYSRRGAGGYTF. The CDR3 DNA sequence: TGTGCCAGCAGTTACTCGAGACGGGGGGCTGGCGGCTACACCTTC. The gene calls are TRBV6-5 and TRBJ1-2, with a possible D match to TRBD1 (6 bases). The V gene's germline CDR1 is MNHEY and CDR2 SVGAGI. The CDR3 spans 15 residues. V gave up 0 bases and J gave up 8 bases, with 16 bases separating them.

The genes are TRBV7-9 and TRBJ2-1; TRBD2 matches at 10 bases. CDR1 is SEHNR, CDR2 FQNEAQ, per germline (reference sequence). This CDR3 region has 15 residues. Germline trimming cut 4 bases from V and 3 bases from J; bases unmatched to any gene: 3. CDR3 coding DNA: TGTGCCAGCAGCTACGAGCGGGGGGGCTACAATGAGCAGTTCTTC. Residues: CASSYERGGYNEQFF.

CDR3 in DNA: TGTGCCAGCAGCCCCAGACAGATGGGCACAGATACGCAGTATTTT. Translated, it gives CASSPRQMGTDTQYF. This chain joins TRBV7-2 and TRBJ2-3; D possibly corresponds to TRBD1 (5 bases). The CDR3 is 15 amino acids. Trimming took off 5 bases at V and 1 base at J, with 13 bases between the two ends. The V gene's germline CDR1 is SGHTA and CDR2 FQGNSA.

This sequence joins TRBV5-1 and TRBJ1-1, with 10 bases matching TRBD1. V was pared by 3 bases and J by 4 bases, with 6 bases of the junction left unmatched. CDR1 is SGHRS, CDR2 YFSETQ, per germline. The CDR3 spans 15 residues. As DNA, the CDR3 is TGCGCCAGCAGCTCACCGGGACAGGGGAGCACTGAAGCTTTCTTT. Its translation is CASSSPGQGSTEAFF.

V usage is TRBV7-2 and J usage is TRBJ2-6; D is ambiguous. V was pared by 4 bases and J by 0 bases, with 4 bases between. This CDR3 contains 14 residues. Germline V lookup: CDR1 SGHTA, CDR2 FQGNSA. CDR3 sequence: CASSSNSGANVLTF. The CDR3 bases are TGTGCCAGCAGCTCTAACTCTGGGGCCAACGTCCTGACTTTC.

The rearrangement joins TRBV19 to TRBJ2-7; TRBD1 matches at 9 bases. The CDR3 spans 16 residues. Germline values: CDR1 LNHDA, CDR2 SQIVND (reference sequence). After removal of 9 bases from V and 0 bases from J, the junction contained 12 bases not matched to a gene. This chain's CDR3 is CASSHLPGQGSYEQYF. CDR3 DNA sequence: TGTGCCAGCAGTCACCTCCCGGGACAGGGCTCCTACGAGCAGTACTTC.

This clone has only a few counts. The chain couples TRBV15 to TRBJ1-3; D is unresolved. Germline loops: CDR1 LNHNV, CDR2 YYDKDF (reference sequence). This CDR3 is built from 13 residues. With 3 bases removed from V and 0 bases from J, the gap between germline ends came to 3 bases. CDR3 residues: CATSSYSGNTIYF. CDR3 nucleotides: TGTGCCACCAGCAGTTACTCTGGAAACACCATATATTTT.

The chain is built from TRBV6-6 and TRBJ2-4; 7 bases line up with TRBD2. Germline V CDR1 and CDR2: MNHNY, SVGAGI (reference sequence). The CDR3 is made up of 14 amino acids. Here the CDR3 reads CTAGGLGGENIQYF. In nucleotides, the CDR3 is TGTACCGCCGGAGGACTGGGAGGGGAAAACATTCAGTACTTC.

The chain uses TRBV10-2 and TRBJ2-7, with TRBD1 matching over 7 bases. The CDR3 runs to 15 residues. The germline CDR1 and CDR2 sequences are WSHSY and SAAADI. The V gene end was trimmed by 0 bases and the J gene end by 0 bases; junction bases not matched to a gene: 2. The CDR3 DNA reads TGCGCCAGCAGTGAGTCCACAGGGGCCTCCTACGAGCAGTACTTC. It translates to CASSESTGASYEQYF.

The J gene is TRBJ1-5, the V gene TRBV7-2; TRBD1 aligns across 9 bases. There are 17 residues in the CDR3. CDR1 is SGHTA and CDR2 is FQGNSA in the germline V gene. V shed 5 bases, J shed 0 bases, and the junction held 8 bases outside the gene matches. The CDR3 sequence is CASSRKPGQGSNQPQHF. The DNA of the CDR3 is TGTGCCAGCAGCCGAAAACCGGGACAGGGTAGCAATCAGCCCCAGCATTTT.

This rearrangement joins TRBV7-9 to TRBJ1-5; 9 bases line up with TRBD1. V lost 5 bases, J lost 9 bases, and 17 bases stayed unmatched. Germline CDR1 reads SEHNR; CDR2 reads FQNEAQ (reference sequence). The CDR3 is 17 amino acids. CDR3 sequence reads: CASSQTPPGQGIMPQHF. The CDR3 DNA is TGTGCCAGCAGCCAAACCCCCCCGGGACAGGGTATCATGCCCCAGCATTTT. Full variable domain (missing parts from reference TRBV7-9 and TRBJ1-5): DTGVSQNPRHKITKRGQNVTFRCDPISEHNRLYWYRQTLGQGPEFLTYFQNEAQLEKSRLLSDRFSAERPKGSFSTLEIQRTEQGDSAMYLCASSQTPPGQGIMPQHFGDGTRLSIL.

There are a few counts of this clone. The V call is TRBV10-3, the J call TRBJ1-1, with D possibly TRBD1 on 6 matching bases. Trimming took off 2 bases at V and 0 bases at J, with 7 bases between the two ends. The CDR3 consists of 14 residues. Germline values: CDR1 ENHRY, CDR2 SYGVKD. The CDR3: CAISEGQLNTEAFF. DNA of the CDR3: TGTGCCATCAGTGAGGGACAGTTGAACACTGAAGCTTTCTTT.

This clone was counted a few times. V is TRBV29-1 and J is TRBJ1-1, with a tentative D call TRBD1 (5 bases). CDR3 length: 11 residues. The germline V gene has CDR1 SQVTM and CDR2 ANQGSEA. V was shortened by 5 bases and J by 4 bases, with 8 bases between the two germline ends. This CDR3 reads CSVRTFTEAFF. CDR3 nucleotide sequence: TGCAGCGTTAGGACATTCACTGAAGCTTTCTTT.

The rearrangement uses TRBV15 and TRBJ1-5; 7 nucleotides line up with TRBD1. V was clipped by 1 base and J by 2 bases; unmatched bases: 2. CDR1 and CDR2 from the germline V gene are LNHNV and YYDKDF (reference sequence). The CDR3 contains 15 residues. The CDR3 region is CATSRAGQGNQPQHF. The CDR3, as DNA: TGTGCCACCAGCAGAGCCGGACAGGGCAATCAGCCCCAGCATTTT.

The chain is built from TRBV19 and TRBJ2-3; 7 bases line up with TRBD1. The germline gives CDR1 LNHDA, CDR2 SQIVND (reference sequence). V dropped 7 bases and J dropped 6; count of bases not matched to a gene: 4. The CDR3 has 12 amino acids. The CDR3 region has the DNA TGTGCCAGTAAAGGGGGCTCGGATACGCAGTATTTT. It translates to CASKGGSDTQYF.